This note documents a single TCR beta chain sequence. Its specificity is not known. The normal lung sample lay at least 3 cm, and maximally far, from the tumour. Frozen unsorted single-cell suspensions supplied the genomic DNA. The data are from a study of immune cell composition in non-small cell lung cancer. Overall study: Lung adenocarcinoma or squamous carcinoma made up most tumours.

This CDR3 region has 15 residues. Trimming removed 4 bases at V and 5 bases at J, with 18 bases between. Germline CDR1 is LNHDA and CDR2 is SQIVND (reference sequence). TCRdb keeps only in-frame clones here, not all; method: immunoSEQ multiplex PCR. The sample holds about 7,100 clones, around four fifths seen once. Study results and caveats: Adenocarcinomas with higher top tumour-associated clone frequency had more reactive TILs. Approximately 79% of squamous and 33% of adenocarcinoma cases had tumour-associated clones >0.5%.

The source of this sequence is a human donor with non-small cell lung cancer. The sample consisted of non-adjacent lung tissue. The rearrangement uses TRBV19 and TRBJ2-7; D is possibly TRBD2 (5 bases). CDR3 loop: CASSRVASPGDEQYF. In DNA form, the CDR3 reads TGTGCCAGTAGTAGAGTAGCGAGCCCCGGGGACGAGCAGTACTTC.